These 23 T cell receptor beta chains came from one sample sequenced in a study of blood T cell repertoires in COVID-19. Profiling relied on immunoSEQ multiplex PCR, and the TCRdb table lists in-frame clones only, not all of them. The sample includes about half a million clones, roughly 87% seen only once; the top ten take around 0.92%. Sequencing was performed on peripheral blood. The receptors stem from a man between 18 and 35 years old with COVID-19, enrolled during active disease.

The chain links TRBV12-3 or TRBV12-4 to TRBJ1-1, with a weak D call TRBD1 (6 bases). The CDR3 runs to 13 residues. V lost 6 bases and J 1 base, leaving 9 bases between the germline ends. The CDR3 is CASSRTANTEAFF. CDR3 bases: TGTGCCAGCAGCCGGACAGCGAACACTGAAGCTTTCTTT.

The chain combines TRBV19 with TRBJ2-3; 7 nucleotides match TRBD2. Germline V gives CDR1 LNHDA, CDR2 SQIVND (reference sequence). Trimming at V came to 1 base and at J to 5 bases, leaving 12 bases not matched to a gene. The CDR3 runs 17 residues. The CDR3 here is CASSIGLADRSKDTQYF. CDR3 DNA sequence: TGTGCCAGTAGTATAGGGCTAGCGGACCGGTCGAAAGATACGCAGTATTTT.

A remark on this clone: An end of the junction differs from the germline gene, which may be a read error. This rearrangement joins TRBV24-1 to TRBJ2-3; 9 bases agree with TRBD2. The CDR3 has 17 amino acids. Per germline, CDR1 KGHDR and CDR2 SFDVKD. CDR3 DNA: TGTGCCACCGGTGACTATTTAGCGGGAGAAGGGTTAGATACGCAGTATTTT. As protein: CATGDYLAGEGLDTQYF.

V usage is TRBV30 and J usage is TRBJ2-2, with 10 nucleotides matching TRBD1. Germline CDR1 reads GTSNPN; CDR2 reads SVGIG (reference sequence). This CDR3 is 13 amino acids long. Unmatched junction bases numbered 5, after V lost 7 bases and J lost 6 bases. This CDR3 is CAFRDRGAGELFF. In nucleotides, the CDR3 is TGTGCCTTCCGGGACAGGGGTGCCGGGGAGCTGTTTTTT.

The chain has TRBV2 and TRBJ2-5; 9 nucleotides line up with TRBD2. J was trimmed by 2 bases and V by 7 bases; bases with no gene match: 5. Germline CDR1 SNHLY, CDR2 FYNNEI. The CDR3 is 14 amino acids. CDR3: CASTLAGIQETQYF. The CDR3 DNA is TGTGCCAGCACCCTAGCGGGGATTCAAGAGACCCAGTACTTC.

This clone was counted ten times or more. The chain joins TRBV12-5 to TRBJ2-7, with TRBD1 matching 7 bases. The CDR3 covers 15 residues. Germline V gene data show CDR1 as LGHNT and CDR2 as FRNRAP. J was trimmed by 4 bases and V by 6 bases; bases with no gene match: 12. CDR3 sequence reads: CASGRKGARLYEQYF. As DNA, the CDR3 is TGTGCTAGTGGCCGGAAGGGGGCTCGTTTGTACGAGCAGTACTTC.

This chain connects TRBV7-6 to TRBJ2-7; weak D call: TRBD2 (6 bases). Germline CDR1 and CDR2: SGHVS and FNYEAQ. The CDR3 consists of 14 residues. V gave up 0 bases and J gave up 3 bases, with 9 bases separating them. DNA for the CDR3: TGTGCCAGCAGCTTAGCGGGAGGCCGCTACGAGCAGTACTTC. Translated, it gives CASSLAGGRYEQYF.

This sequence joins TRBV3-1 (or the pseudogene TRBV3-2) and TRBJ2-7; TRBD1 aligns across 8 bases. The CDR3 consists of 15 residues. CDR1 is LGHDT and CDR2 is YNNKEL in the germline V gene (reference sequence). V trimming: 3 bases; J trimming: 1 base; junction bases outside the gene matches: 5. CDR3 sequence reads: CASSHPRTGSYEQYF. In DNA form, the CDR3 reads TGTGCCAGCAGCCACCCTCGGACAGGGTCCTACGAGCAGTACTTC.

The chain recombines TRBV11-1 with TRBJ2-1, with 10 bases that match TRBD2. There are 15 residues in the CDR3. V lost 0 bases to trimming and J lost 5 bases; unmatched junction nucleotides: 1. CDR1 and CDR2 from the germline V gene are SGHAT and FQDESV (reference sequence). CDR3 DNA sequence: TGTGCCAGCAGCTTAGCCAGCGGGAGGGACAATGAGCAGTTCTTC. Protein sequence: CASSLASGRDNEQFF.

The chain employs TRBV7-9 and TRBJ2-5; no clear D. Germline CDR1 reads SEHNR; CDR2 reads FQNEAQ (reference sequence). The CDR3 length is 13 residues. V was shortened by 7 bases and J by 5 bases, with 14 bases between the two germline ends. The CDR3 bases are TGTGCCAGCATCTCTTCGGTCGGGGAGACCCAGTACTTC. The encoded protein is CASISSVGETQYF.

In its sample, this clone was seen once. V usage is TRBV20-1 and J usage is TRBJ2-3, with 8 bases identical to TRBD2. The CDR3 totals 15 residues. V was pared by 3 bases and J by 2 bases, with 7 bases of the junction left unmatched. The V gene's germline CDR1 is DFQATT and CDR2 SNEGSKA (reference sequence). Written as DNA, the CDR3 is TGCAGTGCTAGTCTCTCGGGAGGGCCCACAGATACGCAGTATTTT. The encoded protein is CSASLSGGPTDTQYF.

The chain links TRBV19 to TRBJ2-7; 9 bases match TRBD2. The junction had 22 bases not matched to a gene; V was cut back by 7 bases and J by 3 bases. Per germline, CDR1 LNHDA and CDR2 SQIVND (reference sequence). The length of the CDR3 is 19 residues. This chain's CDR3 is CASNPWPGLARYRYYEQYF. The CDR3, as DNA: TGTGCCAGTAATCCCTGGCCGGGACTAGCACGATACCGGTACTACGAGCAGTACTTC.

This sequence joins TRBV5-4 and TRBJ2-5, with 8 nucleotides matching TRBD2. The CDR3 runs 13 residues. Germline trimming cut 2 bases from V and 5 bases from J; bases unmatched to any gene: 2. Germline V gives CDR1 SGHNT, CDR2 YYREEE (reference sequence). CDR3 sequence: CASSLRGGETQYF. CDR3 DNA: TGTGCCAGCAGCTTACGGGGGGGGGAGACCCAGTACTTC.

The chain recombines TRBV25-1 with TRBJ1-3, with D tentatively TRBD1 (5 bases). The CDR3 runs to 15 residues. The germline V and J ends were trimmed by 5 bases and 2 bases, with 13 bases remaining between them. Germline lookup yields CDR1 MGHDK and CDR2 SYGVNS. CDR3 sequence reads: CASSPIKGTGNTIYF. The CDR3 DNA reads as TGTGCCAGCAGTCCGATTAAGGGGACTGGAAACACCATATATTTT.

Only one count was recorded for this clone. J is TRBJ2-5 and V is TRBV3-1 (or the pseudogene TRBV3-2), with 7 nucleotides matching TRBD1. Per the germline V gene, CDR1 is LGHDT and CDR2 is YNNKEL (reference sequence). V shed 1 base, J shed 0 bases, and the junction held 5 bases outside the gene matches. The CDR3 covers 16 residues. CDR3 loop: CASSQGGTANQETQYF. CDR3 nucleotides: TGTGCCAGCAGCCAAGGGGGGACAGCTAACCAAGAGACCCAGTACTTC.

This chain joins TRBV14 and TRBJ2-7, with D tentatively TRBD2 (6 bases). Trimming took off 4 bases at V and 6 bases at J, with 13 bases between the two ends. The CDR3 is 13 amino acids. The germline gives CDR1 SGHDN, CDR2 FVKESK. The CDR3 DNA reads TGTGCCAGCAGCCCCTCACTAGCCGGCGAGCAGTACTTC. Translation gives CASSPSLAGEQYF.

The rearrangement joins TRBV30 to TRBJ1-5; 7 bases are a match to TRBD1. This CDR3 contains 13 residues. CDR1 and CDR2 (germline): GTSNPN, SVGIG (reference sequence). Unmatched junction bases numbered 5, after V lost 5 bases and J lost 4 bases. In DNA, the CDR3 is TGTGCCTGGCAAAGGGGGCCAAATCAGCCCCAGCATTTT. It encodes CAWQRGPNQPQHF.

The chain combines TRBV21-1 with TRBJ2-2; TRBD2 reflects the table's D call only, with no check against the DNA. TRBV21-1 is recorded as a pseudogene. There are 20 residues in the CDR3. The CDR3 region has the DNA TGTGCCAGCAGCAAAGTAGGGGGACTAGCGGGAGTAGAGGGCACCGGGGAGCTGTTTTTT. This codes for CASSKVGGLAGVEGTGELFF.

The chain carries TRBV19 and TRBJ2-1, with unresolved D. The V end lost 1 base, the J end lost 5 bases, and 9 bases lay between the germline ends. This CDR3 spans 14 amino acids. Per the germline V gene, CDR1 is LNHDA and CDR2 is SQIVND (reference sequence). The CDR3 sequence: CASSIVKVDNEQFF. The CDR3 region has the DNA TGTGCCAGTAGTATAGTAAAAGTAGACAATGAGCAGTTCTTC.

This clone was observed a single time. The genes are TRBV20-1 and TRBJ1-4; D gene unclear. The length of the CDR3 is 15 residues. Per the germline V gene, CDR1 is DFQATT and CDR2 is SNEGSKA (reference sequence). V was clipped by 3 bases and J by 3 bases, with 14 bases between them. CDR3: CSASAPVLANEKLFF. The CDR3 region has the DNA TGCAGTGCTAGTGCCCCTGTGTTAGCTAATGAAAAACTGTTTTTT.

V gene TRBV25-1 combines with J gene TRBJ2-7, with D possibly TRBD1 on 6 matching bases. CDR1 MGHDK and CDR2 SYGVNS come from the germline V gene. Trimming pared 3 bases from V and 0 bases from J, leaving 12 bases between. The CDR3 consists of 15 residues. The DNA for the CDR3 is TGTGCCAGCAGTGAGGGTCAGGGGATCTCCTACGAGCAGTACTTC. Translating it yields CASSEGQGISYEQYF.

The chain carries TRBV19 and TRBJ2-3; the match to TRBD1 covers 8 bases. CDR1 is LNHDA, CDR2 SQIVND, per germline (reference sequence). V gave up 6 bases and J gave up 2 bases; unmatched junction bases: 7. The CDR3 spans 15 residues. CDR3 residues: CASSEDRVNTDTQYF. The CDR3 DNA reads as TGTGCCAGTAGCGAGGACAGGGTAAACACAGATACGCAGTATTTT.

This chain uses TRBV4-2 with TRBJ2-1; D is unclear. CDR3 length: 16 residues. CDR1 and CDR2 from the germline V gene are LGHNA and YNFKEQ. Trimming shortened V by 1 base and J by 2 bases, and 12 bases separated the two germline ends. The DNA for the CDR3 is TGTGCCAGCAGCCAAGGGGCCCTACGCACCTACAATGAGCAGTTCTTC. This encodes CASSQGALRTYNEQFF.